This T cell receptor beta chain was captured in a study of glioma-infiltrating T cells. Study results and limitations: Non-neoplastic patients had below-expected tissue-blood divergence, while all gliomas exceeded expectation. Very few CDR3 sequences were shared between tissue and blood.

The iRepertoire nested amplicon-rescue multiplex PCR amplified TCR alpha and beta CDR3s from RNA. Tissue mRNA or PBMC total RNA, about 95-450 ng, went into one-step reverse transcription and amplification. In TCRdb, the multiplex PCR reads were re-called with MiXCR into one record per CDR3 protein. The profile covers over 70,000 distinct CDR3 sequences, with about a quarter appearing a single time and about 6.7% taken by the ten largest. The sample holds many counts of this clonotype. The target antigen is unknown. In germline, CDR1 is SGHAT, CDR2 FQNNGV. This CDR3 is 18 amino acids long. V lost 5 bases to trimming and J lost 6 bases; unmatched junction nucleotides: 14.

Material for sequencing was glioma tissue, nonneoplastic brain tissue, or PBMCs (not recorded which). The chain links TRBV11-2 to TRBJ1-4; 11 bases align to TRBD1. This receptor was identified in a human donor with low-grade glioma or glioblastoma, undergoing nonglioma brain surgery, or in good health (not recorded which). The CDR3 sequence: CASSPGQGAGPRDEKLFF. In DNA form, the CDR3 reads TGTGCCAGCAGCCCAGGACAGGGGGCGGGCCCGAGGGATGAAAAACTGTTTTTT.